A selection of T cell receptor beta chains follows, all from one sample in a study of monozygotic twins with cystic fibrosis. Produced via immunoSEQ multiplex PCR; TCRdb's table is partial and in-frame only. The data contain 25,000 to 30,000 clones, around four fifths of them singletons. Sequencing was done on a sample of blood. The receptor set was obtained from a girl between 2 and 10 years old with cystic fibrosis. Both conserved end residues are trimmed from each CDR3. Each record gives: J gene, V gene, CDR3 protein.

j_gene: TRBJ2-7
v_gene: TRBV2
CDR3aa: ASSPGTVEPYEQY

j_gene: TRBJ1-1
v_gene: TRBV6-5
CDR3aa: ASSGPGQGTEAF

j_gene: TRBJ1-2
v_gene: TRBV18
CDR3aa: ASSPRTGESYGYT

j_gene: TRBJ2-7
v_gene: TRBV10-1
CDR3aa: ASSAQGVDEQY

j_gene: TRBJ1-2
v_gene: TRBV11-2
CDR3aa: ASSAGTGGTYGYT

j_gene: TRBJ1-1
v_gene: TRBV19
CDR3aa: ASTHENTEAF

j_gene: TRBJ2-7
v_gene: TRBV2
CDR3aa: ASTPVSYEQY

j_gene: TRBJ1-2
v_gene: TRBV5-4
CDR3aa: ASSWEDQGAQYGYT

j_gene: TRBJ1-2
v_gene: TRBV6-1
CDR3aa: ASRGGALNYGYT

j_gene: TRBJ2-1
v_gene: TRBV7-9
CDR3aa: ASSLDGLAANNEQF

j_gene: TRBJ2-3
v_gene: TRBV29-1
CDR3aa: SVGTVVADTQY

j_gene: TRBJ1-5
v_gene: TRBV2
CDR3aa: ASSSQGTGNQPQH

j_gene: TRBJ1-2
v_gene: TRBV4-1
CDR3aa: ASSQALGDRGNGYT

j_gene: TRBJ2-1
v_gene: TRBV5-1
CDR3aa: ASSSSGLAGVRNEQF

j_gene: TRBJ2-2
v_gene: TRBV27
CDR3aa: ASSKRENTGELF

j_gene: TRBJ1-4
v_gene: TRBV27
CDR3aa: ASSQTGRNEKLF

j_gene: TRBJ1-1
v_gene: TRBV19
CDR3aa: ASTDRPNTEAF

j_gene: TRBJ2-2
v_gene: TRBV2
CDR3aa: ASSEPMTDTGELF

j_gene: TRBJ2-3
v_gene: TRBV19
CDR3aa: ASSNSLLADTQY

j_gene: TRBJ2-3
v_gene: TRBV6-1
CDR3aa: ASRGLATQSDTQY

j_gene: TRBJ2-6
v_gene: TRBV4-1
CDR3aa: ASSPDQTGMGANVLT

j_gene: TRBJ1-3
v_gene: TRBV28
CDR3aa: ASRNTGFGNTIY

j_gene: TRBJ2-3
v_gene: TRBV28
CDR3aa: ASSLGTDTQY

j_gene: TRBJ1-1
v_gene: TRBV10-1
CDR3aa: ASSPNRAAEAF

j_gene: TRBJ2-7
v_gene: TRBV5-1
CDR3aa: ASSLGQKYEQY

j_gene: TRBJ2-5
v_gene: TRBV2
CDR3aa: ASPGEEGQETQY

j_gene: TRBJ2-7
v_gene: TRBV10-3
CDR3aa: AISESLSWGQY

j_gene: TRBJ1-5
v_gene: TRBV30
CDR3aa: AWSVGNGDQPQH

j_gene: TRBJ1-1
v_gene: TRBV11-2
CDR3aa: ASSLVSANTEAF

j_gene: TRBJ1-4
v_gene: TRBV5-5
CDR3aa: ASSLYGGLNEKLF

j_gene: TRBJ2-1
v_gene: TRBV7-9
CDR3aa: ASSFSSRDMYNEQF

j_gene: TRBJ2-1
v_gene: TRBV30
CDR3aa: AWNPNNEQF

j_gene: TRBJ2-7
v_gene: TRBV4-1
CDR3aa: ASSRGLAGREGPYEQY

j_gene: TRBJ2-5
v_gene: TRBV6-1
CDR3aa: ASSEVRTGQETQY

j_gene: TRBJ2-3
v_gene: TRBV2
CDR3aa: ASSERGAATDTQY

j_gene: TRBJ2-2
v_gene: TRBV9
CDR3aa: ASSVDVQYTGELF

j_gene: TRBJ2-7
v_gene: TRBV11-2
CDR3aa: ASSPDRKEQY

j_gene: TRBJ2-3
v_gene: TRBV2
CDR3aa: ARQGLAGADTQY

j_gene: TRBJ1-1
v_gene: TRBV5-1
CDR3aa: ATSIQGGGTEAF

j_gene: TRBJ1-5
v_gene: TRBV2
CDR3aa: ASCPGDRGNQPQH

j_gene: TRBJ1-1
v_gene: TRBV5-3
CDR3aa: ARIMRELYRDRGGTEAF

j_gene: TRBJ2-1
v_gene: TRBV27
CDR3aa: ASSRTLLAGRNNEQF

j_gene: TRBJ2-5
v_gene: TRBV2
CDR3aa: ASSGTGQETQY

j_gene: TRBJ1-1
v_gene: TRBV19
CDR3aa: ASRGTVNTEAF

j_gene: TRBJ1-1
v_gene: TRBV19
CDR3aa: ASSIVSRGMNTEAF

j_gene: TRBJ1-1
v_gene: TRBV10-2
CDR3aa: ASSDHVTNTEAF

j_gene: TRBJ2-7
v_gene: TRBV2
CDR3aa: ASRWDSKSSYEQY

j_gene: TRBJ2-7
v_gene: TRBV5-6
CDR3aa: ASSGGPSGTYEQY

j_gene: TRBJ2-2
v_gene: TRBV30
CDR3aa: AWSAGFTGELF

j_gene: TRBJ1-4
v_gene: TRBV7-9
CDR3aa: ASGAEGEKLF

j_gene: TRBJ1-4
v_gene: TRBV30
CDR3aa: AWSVDATNEKLF

j_gene: TRBJ2-3
v_gene: TRBV7-6
CDR3aa: ASSRSNSYTDTQY

j_gene: TRBJ1-2
v_gene: TRBV9
CDR3aa: ASSARGTQINYGYT